This TCR beta chain was captured in a study of blood T cell repertoires in COVID-19. This CDR3 is built from 16 residues. Germline V lookup: CDR1 SGHTA, CDR2 FQGNSA. V lost 5 bases to trimming and J lost 0 bases, with 14 bases between them. Clones were read by immunoSEQ multiplex PCR, and TCRdb kept only the in-frame ones, dropping some. The sample has about 310,000 clones, approximately 91% seen once. The sequence was obtained from a man between 60 and 75 years old who had recovered from COVID-19. The V and J genes are TRBV7-2 and TRBJ1-3, with a tentative D call TRBD1 (5 bases). The sequencing sample was made of PBMCs or T cells enriched from blood (not recorded which). This CDR3 is CASSLSDIRSGNTIYF. The CDR3 nucleotides read TGTGCCAGCAGCCTATCGGACATCCGCTCTGGAAACACCATATATTTT. Variable domain in full (rest from reference TRBV7-2 and TRBJ1-3): GAGVSQSPSNKVTEKGKDVELRCDPISGHTALYWYRQSLGQGLEFLIYFQGNSAPDKSGLPSDRFSAERTGGSVSTLTIQRTQQEDSAVYLCASSLSDIRSGNTIYFGEGSWLTVV.